A single sample is the source of the 9 T cell receptor beta chains below, sequenced in a study of Graves' ophthalmopathy and Graves' hyperthyroidism. RNA transcripts were the source from which TCR beta CDR3 regions were amplified. HTBI primers primed a first-round RT-PCR, and a second-round multiplex PCR followed. MiXCR, run by TCRdb on the multiplex PCR reads, gives a single entry per CDR3 protein. The sample records 560,000 or so distinct CDR3 sequences, roughly 40% being singletons. The sequenced sample consisted of peripheral blood or thyroid tissue (not recorded which). Receptors were obtained from an adult man with Graves' hyperthyroidism.

The sample holds many counts of this clonotype. The chain links TRBV9 to TRBJ1-6; D is uncertain. V lost 6 bases, J lost 8 bases, and 15 bases lay in between. Germline CDR1 and CDR2: SGDLS and YYNGEE. The CDR3 runs to 14 residues. Written as DNA, the CDR3 is TGTGCCAGCACAGAGACGACTGAGGATTCACCCCTCCACTTT. It translates to CASTETTEDSPLHF.

This clonotype was recorded at least ten times. This chain links TRBV5-1 with TRBJ1-5; 8 bases map to TRBD1. Losses at the gene ends were 5 bases for V and 5 bases for J; bases not matched to a gene: 9. The CDR3 is 15 amino acids. CDR1 and CDR2 from the germline V gene are SGHRS and YFSETQ. CDR3 in amino acids: CASSPGTGGHQPQHF. In nucleotides, the CDR3 is TGCGCCAGCAGTCCCGGGACAGGTGGCCATCAGCCCCAGCATTTT.

In its sample, this clonotype was seen a few times. V usage is TRBV5-1 and J usage is TRBJ1-1, with 12 nucleotides matching TRBD1. Germline V gives CDR1 SGHRS, CDR2 YFSETQ. With V trimmed by 4 bases and J by 4 bases, 8 bases remained unmatched. The CDR3 spans 16 residues. The CDR3 DNA is TGCGCCAGCAGCGACGGGACAGGGGGCTCCCCCACTGAAGCTTTCTTT. As protein: CASSDGTGGSPTEAFF.

The sample holds many counts of this clonotype. The V call is TRBV6-1, the J call TRBJ2-2; no clear D gene. Trimming pared 11 bases from V and 0 bases from J, leaving 13 bases between. Per germline, CDR1 MNHNS and CDR2 SASEGT. This CDR3 has 14 residues. DNA for the CDR3: TGTGCCGCCGCTTACAGCGCGAACACCGGGGAGCTGTTTTTT. Amino acids: CAAAYSANTGELFF.

V usage is TRBV12-3 or TRBV12-4 and J usage is TRBJ2-2, with D perhaps matching TRBD2 (5 bases). The CDR3 is 14 residues long. Trimming took off 3 bases at V and 7 bases at J, with 12 bases between the two ends. The CDR3 here is CASSLAGPLGELFF. The DNA of the CDR3 is TGTGCCAGCAGTTTGGCGGGCCCCCTCGGGGAGCTGTTTTTT.

The chain carries TRBV6-5 and TRBJ2-2, with TRBD1 matching 7 bases. V trimming: 2 bases; J trimming: 4 bases; junction bases outside the gene matches: 4. The germline gives CDR1 MNHEY, CDR2 SVGAGI. This CDR3 has 15 residues. CDR3 nucleotides: TGTGCCAGCAGTTACGAGACAGGGAGCACCGGGGAGCTGTTTTTT. It codes for CASSYETGSTGELFF.

The chain combines TRBV30 with TRBJ1-2; D gene ambiguous. This CDR3 spans 14 amino acids. Germline CDR1 reads GTSNPN; CDR2 reads SVGIG (reference sequence). V lost 0 bases, J lost 2 bases, and 10 bases lay in between. In DNA form, the CDR3 reads TGTGCCTGGAGTGTCGGACGGAGAAACTATGGCTACACCTTC. Its protein product is CAWSVGRRNYGYTF.

This clonotype came up many times. This chain uses TRBV20-1 with TRBJ1-1; D might be TRBD1 (6 bases). CDR1 is DFQATT, CDR2 SNEGSKA, per germline (reference sequence). The CDR3 is 15 residues long. V lost 0 bases and J lost 0, with 11 bases in between. CDR3 nucleotide sequence: TGCAGTGCTAGAGATTGGGGGGCCTTGAACACTGAAGCTTTCTTT. Residues: CSARDWGALNTEAFF.

This clonotype was counted many times. The chain carries TRBV6-5 and TRBJ1-1; D is possibly TRBD1 (5 bases). CDR3 length: 15 residues. Trimming took off 0 bases at V and 3 bases at J, with 11 bases between the two ends. The germline V gene has CDR1 MNHEY and CDR2 SVGAGI. The CDR3 reads CASSYSPGGDTEAFF. The CDR3 coding sequence is TGTGCCAGCAGTTACTCGCCCGGGGGTGACACTGAAGCTTTCTTT.